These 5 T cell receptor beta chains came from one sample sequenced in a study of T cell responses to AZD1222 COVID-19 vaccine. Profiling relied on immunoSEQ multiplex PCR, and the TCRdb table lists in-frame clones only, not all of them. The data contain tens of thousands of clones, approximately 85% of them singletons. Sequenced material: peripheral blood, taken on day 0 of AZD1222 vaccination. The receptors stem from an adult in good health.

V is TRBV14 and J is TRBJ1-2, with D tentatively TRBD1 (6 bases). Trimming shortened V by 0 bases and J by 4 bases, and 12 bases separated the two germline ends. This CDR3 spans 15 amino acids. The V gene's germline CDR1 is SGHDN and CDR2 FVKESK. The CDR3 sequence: CASSQEDRWGYGYTF. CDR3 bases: TGTGCCAGCAGCCAAGAAGACAGGTGGGGCTATGGCTACACCTTC.

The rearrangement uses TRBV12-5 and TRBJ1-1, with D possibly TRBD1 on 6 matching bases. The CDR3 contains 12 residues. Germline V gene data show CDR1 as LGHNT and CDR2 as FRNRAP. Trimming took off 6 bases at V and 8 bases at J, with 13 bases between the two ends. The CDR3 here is CASGLGGTEAFF. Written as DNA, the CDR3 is TGTGCTAGTGGACTCGGGGGCACGGAAGCTTTCTTT. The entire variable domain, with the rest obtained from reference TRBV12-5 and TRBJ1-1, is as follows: DARVTQTPRHKVTEMGQEVTMRCQPILGHNTVFWYRQTMMQGLELLAYFRNRAPLDDSGMPKDRFSAEMPDATLATLKIQPSEPRDSAVYFCASGLGGTEAFFGQGTRLTVV.

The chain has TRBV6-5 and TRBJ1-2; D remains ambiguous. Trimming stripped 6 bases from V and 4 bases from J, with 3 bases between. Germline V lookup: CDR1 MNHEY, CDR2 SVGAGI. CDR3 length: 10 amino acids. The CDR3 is CASRGYGYTF. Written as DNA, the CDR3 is TGTGCCAGCAGGGGCTATGGCTACACCTTC.

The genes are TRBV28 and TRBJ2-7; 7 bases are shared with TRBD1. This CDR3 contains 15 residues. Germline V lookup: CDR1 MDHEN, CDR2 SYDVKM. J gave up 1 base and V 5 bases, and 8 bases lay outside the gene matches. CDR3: CASSRPTGASYEQYF. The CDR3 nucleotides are TGTGCCAGCAGTCGTCCCACAGGGGCTTCCTACGAGCAGTACTTC. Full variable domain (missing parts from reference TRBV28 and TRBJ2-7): DVKVTQSSRYLVKRTGEKVFLECVQDMDHENMFWYRQDPGLGLRLIYFSYDVKMKEKGDIPEGYSVSREKKERFSLILESASTNQTSMYLCASSRPTGASYEQYFGPGTRLTVT.

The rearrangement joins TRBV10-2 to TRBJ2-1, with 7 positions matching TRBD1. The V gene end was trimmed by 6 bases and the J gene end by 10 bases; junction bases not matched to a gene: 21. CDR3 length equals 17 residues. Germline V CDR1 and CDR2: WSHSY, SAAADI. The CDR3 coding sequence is TGCGCCAGCAGGGACAGGTCACCCTCCCCGGAGGCAGGCGAGCAGTTCTTC. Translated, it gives CASRDRSPSPEAGEQFF.